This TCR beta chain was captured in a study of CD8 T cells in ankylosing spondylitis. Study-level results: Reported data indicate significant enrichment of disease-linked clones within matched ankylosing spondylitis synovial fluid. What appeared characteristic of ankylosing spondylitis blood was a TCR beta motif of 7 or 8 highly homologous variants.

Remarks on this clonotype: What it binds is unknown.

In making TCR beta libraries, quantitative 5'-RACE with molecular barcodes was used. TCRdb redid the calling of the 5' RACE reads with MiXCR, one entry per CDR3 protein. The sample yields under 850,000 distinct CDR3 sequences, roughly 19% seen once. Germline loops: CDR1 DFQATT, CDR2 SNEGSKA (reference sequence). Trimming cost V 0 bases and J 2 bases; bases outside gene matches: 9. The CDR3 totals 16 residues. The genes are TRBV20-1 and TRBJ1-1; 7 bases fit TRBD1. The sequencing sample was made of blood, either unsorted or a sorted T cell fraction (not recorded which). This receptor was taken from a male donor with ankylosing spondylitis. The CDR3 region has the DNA TGCAGTGCTAGAGAGGTTCAGGGGGAGCCTAACACTGAAGCTTTCTTT. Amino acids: CSAREVQGEPNTEAFF.